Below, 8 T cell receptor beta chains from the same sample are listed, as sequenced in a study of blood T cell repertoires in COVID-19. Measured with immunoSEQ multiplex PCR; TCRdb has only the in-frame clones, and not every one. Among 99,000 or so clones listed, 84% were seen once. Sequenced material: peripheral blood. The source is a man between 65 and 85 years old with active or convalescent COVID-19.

CDR3 sequence: CASTPGTGGRNTIYF. The CDR3 nucleotides are TGTGCCAGCACGCCCGGGACAGGGGGTAGGAACACCATATATTTT. The chain carries TRBV2 and TRBJ1-3, with 11 bases lining up with TRBD1. The CDR3 has 15 residues. Germline assignment: CDR1 SNHLY and CDR2 FYNNEI. The ends lost 7 bases at V and 7 bases at J; junction bases unmatched: 9.

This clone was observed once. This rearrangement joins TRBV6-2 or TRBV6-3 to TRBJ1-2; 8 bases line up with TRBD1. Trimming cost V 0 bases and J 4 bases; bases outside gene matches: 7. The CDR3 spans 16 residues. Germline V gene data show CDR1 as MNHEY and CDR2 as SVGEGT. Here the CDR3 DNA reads TGTGCCAGCAGTTACTCGTATGGACAGGGAATCTATGGCTACACCTTC. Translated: CASSYSYGQGIYGYTF.

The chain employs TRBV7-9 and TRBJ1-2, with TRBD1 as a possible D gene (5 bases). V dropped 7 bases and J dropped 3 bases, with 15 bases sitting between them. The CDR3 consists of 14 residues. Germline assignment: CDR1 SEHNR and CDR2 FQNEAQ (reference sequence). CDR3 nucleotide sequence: TGTGCCAGCACCGTCGCAGGGCTCCACTATGGCTACACCTTC. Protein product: CASTVAGLHYGYTF.

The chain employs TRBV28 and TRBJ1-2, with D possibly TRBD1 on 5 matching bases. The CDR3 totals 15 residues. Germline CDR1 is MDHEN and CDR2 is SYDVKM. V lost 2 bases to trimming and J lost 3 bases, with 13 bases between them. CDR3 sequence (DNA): TGTGCCAGCAGTTTAAGGGCAGGGAAAGACTATGGCTACACCTTC. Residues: CASSLRAGKDYGYTF.

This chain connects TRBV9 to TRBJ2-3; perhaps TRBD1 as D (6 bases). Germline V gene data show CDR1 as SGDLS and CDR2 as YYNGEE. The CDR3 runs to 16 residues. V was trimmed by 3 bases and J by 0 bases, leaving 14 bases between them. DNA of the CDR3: TGTGCCAGCAGCGCCAGGGGAGACGATAGCACAGATACGCAGTATTTT. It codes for CASSARGDDSTDTQYF.

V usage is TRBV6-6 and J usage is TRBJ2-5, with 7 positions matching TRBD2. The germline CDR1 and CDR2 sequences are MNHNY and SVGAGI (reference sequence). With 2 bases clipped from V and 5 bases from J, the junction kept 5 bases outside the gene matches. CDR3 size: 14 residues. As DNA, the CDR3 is TGTGCCAGCAGTTACCTGACTAGCAGGGAGACCCAGTACTTC. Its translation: CASSYLTSRETQYF.

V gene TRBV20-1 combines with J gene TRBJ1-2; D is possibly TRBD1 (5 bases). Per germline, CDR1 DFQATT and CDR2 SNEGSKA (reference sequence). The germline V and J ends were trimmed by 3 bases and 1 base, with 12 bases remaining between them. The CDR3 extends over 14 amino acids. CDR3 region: CSASEKGVNYGYTF. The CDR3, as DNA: TGCAGTGCTAGTGAGAAAGGGGTTAACTATGGCTACACCTTC.

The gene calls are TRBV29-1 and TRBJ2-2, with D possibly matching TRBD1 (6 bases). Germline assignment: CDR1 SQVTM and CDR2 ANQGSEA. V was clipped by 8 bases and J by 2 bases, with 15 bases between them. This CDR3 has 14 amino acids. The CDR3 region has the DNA TGCAGCTCCAGAACCGGGACAAACACCGGGGAGCTGTTTTTT. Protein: CSSRTGTNTGELFF.